The 20 T cell receptor beta chains reported below all come from one sample, sequenced in a study of blood T cell repertoires in COVID-19. TCRdb's table, derived via immunoSEQ multiplex PCR, lists solely in-frame clones and lacks some. The table includes fewer than 400,000 clones, over 85% detected once. Sequencing input: PBMCs or T cells enriched from blood (not recorded which). The origin of the receptors is a woman in her twenties or thirties who had recovered from COVID-19.

In DNA, the CDR3 is TGTGCCTGGAGTCCACCAATTTTCGGGTACGCCGGGGAGCTGTTTTTT. The encoded protein is CAWSPPIFGYAGELFF. V and J are TRBV30 and TRBJ2-2; D uncertain. Germline V gives CDR1 GTSNPN, CDR2 SVGIG (reference sequence). This CDR3 contains 16 residues. Trimming left V 2 bases short and J 6 bases short, with 19 bases between. Full variable domain (missing parts from reference TRBV30 and TRBJ2-2): SQTIHQWPATLVQPVGSPLSLECTVEGTSNPNLYWYRQAAGRGLQLLFYSVGIGQISSEVPQNLSASRPQDRQFILSSKKLLLSDSGFYLCAWSPPIFGYAGELFFGEGSRLTVL.

The CDR3, as DNA: TGTGCCAGCAGCAAAAACACAGGGGTTTCACCCCTCCACTTT. Encoded protein: CASSKNTGVSPLHF. The gene calls are TRBV7-3 and TRBJ1-6, with 7 nucleotides matching TRBD1. From germline, CDR1 is SGHTA and CDR2 FQGTGA. The CDR3 runs 14 residues. V lost 5 bases and J lost 9; bases outside the gene matches: 7.

CDR3 nucleotides: TGCGCCAGCAGCCAAAACTTCAGGGTATGGGATGAGCAGTTCTTC. This translates into CASSQNFRVWDEQFF. This sequence joins TRBV4-3 and TRBJ2-1, with D possibly TRBD1 on 5 matching bases. Germline-derived CDR1 and CDR2 are LGHNA and YSLEER. CDR3 length: 15 residues. Trimming pared 2 bases from V and 8 bases from J, leaving 16 bases between.

This clone appeared a single time. This rearrangement joins TRBV7-3 to TRBJ1-2; 11 bases match TRBD1. The CDR3 runs to 13 residues. Unmatched junction bases numbered 4, after V lost 5 bases and J lost 8 bases. Looked up from germline, CDR1 is SGHTA and CDR2 is FQGTGA. The CDR3 DNA reads TGTGCCAGCAGCGCAGGGACAGGGGGAGGCTACACCTTC. The encoded protein is CASSAGTGGGYTF.

V usage is TRBV5-6 and J usage is TRBJ2-2; 7 bases are shared with TRBD1. The ends lost 6 bases at V and 1 base at J; junction bases unmatched: 9. Germline V lookup: CDR1 SGHDT, CDR2 YYEEEE. This CDR3 has 16 amino acids. The CDR3 sequence: CASTPRTGGNTGELFF. DNA of the CDR3: TGTGCCAGCACGCCACGGACAGGCGGGAACACCGGGGAGCTGTTTTTT.

CDR3 DNA: TGCGCCAGCAGCCGACTTCCTTACAATGAGCAGTTCTTC. Translating gives CASSRLPYNEQFF. This sequence joins TRBV4-1 and TRBJ2-1; D is undetermined. Looked up from germline, CDR1 is MGHRA and CDR2 is YSYEKL. CDR3 length: 13 residues. The V gene lost 4 bases and the J gene lost 4 bases, with 8 bases spanning the gap.

In its sample, this clone was seen once. V gene TRBV4-2 combines with J gene TRBJ1-2; D perhaps matches TRBD1 (6 bases). V lost 1 base, J lost 5 bases, and 14 bases lay in between. The CDR3 is 15 amino acids. Germline loops: CDR1 LGHNA, CDR2 YNFKEQ. The CDR3 DNA reads TGTGCCAGCAGCCAAGTTCACAGGGTCGAGTATGGCTACACCTTC. It encodes CASSQVHRVEYGYTF.

The chain is built from TRBV7-8 and TRBJ1-2; no definite D call. V was cut by 4 bases and J by 1 base, with 10 bases left in between. The germline V gene has CDR1 SGHVS and CDR2 FQNEAQ. The length of the CDR3 is 14 residues. CDR3: CASSSNADNYGYTF. In DNA, the CDR3 is TGTGCCAGCAGCTCGAATGCAGATAACTATGGCTACACCTTC.

The chain employs TRBV7-9 and TRBJ1-2, with 7 bases that match TRBD1. In germline, CDR1 is SEHNR, CDR2 FQNEAQ (reference sequence). This CDR3 has 17 residues. V shed 2 bases and J 2 bases; nucleotides not matched to a gene: 11. CDR3 region: CASSLFRGPYINYGYTF. Here the CDR3 DNA reads TGTGCCAGCAGCTTATTTAGGGGGCCCTACATCAACTATGGCTACACCTTC.

In nucleotides, the CDR3 is TGTGCCTGGAGTCCAAAGGGACAGATTCTCTACGAGCAGTACTTC. The encoded protein is CAWSPKGQILYEQYF. This rearrangement joins TRBV30 to TRBJ2-7; 7 nucleotides match TRBD1. V lost 2 bases to trimming and J lost 3 bases; unmatched junction nucleotides: 10. The CDR3 is 15 residues long. Germline CDR1 GTSNPN, CDR2 SVGIG (reference sequence).

V usage is TRBV30 and J usage is TRBJ1-5, with 7 bases identical to TRBD1. Trimming took 2 bases from V and 7 from J; bases not matched to a gene: 5. Germline values: CDR1 GTSNPN, CDR2 SVGIG (reference sequence). CDR3 length: 13 amino acids. In nucleotides, the CDR3 is TGTGCCTGGAGTACTCAGGGGGGACAGCCCCAGCATTTT. Its protein is CAWSTQGGQPQHF.

The chain employs TRBV9 and TRBJ1-4; 8 bases align to TRBD1. J was trimmed by 6 bases and V by 4 bases; bases with no gene match: 8. The CDR3 loop spans 15 amino acids. Germline assignment: CDR1 SGDLS and CDR2 YYNGEE. As DNA, the CDR3 is TGTGCCAGCAGCTCGACCGGGACAGGTTATGAAAAACTGTTTTTT. Its translation: CASSSTGTGYEKLFF.

The gene calls are TRBV13 and TRBJ1-2; 7 nucleotides match TRBD1. This CDR3 contains 17 residues. The germline V gene encodes CDR1 PRHDT and CDR2 FYEKMQ (reference sequence). The ends lost 3 bases at V and 6 bases at J; junction bases unmatched: 16. The DNA for the CDR3 is TGTGCCAGCAGCTTTCCCCCTCAGACAGGGTGGGATGATGGCTACACCTTC. Its protein product is CASSFPPQTGWDDGYTF.

The chain has TRBV12-3 or TRBV12-4 and TRBJ1-1; 7 bases align to TRBD1. The CDR3 extends over 13 amino acids. The V and J ends lost 6 bases and 3 bases, in that order; junction bases with no gene match: 4. The CDR3 reads CASRQGWDTEAFF. The CDR3 region has the DNA TGTGCCAGCAGACAGGGGTGGGACACTGAAGCTTTCTTT.

The chain recombines TRBV5-1 with TRBJ2-7; 9 positions agree with TRBD2. Germline V gene lookup returns CDR1 SGHRS and CDR2 YFSETQ. Germline trimming cut 0 bases from V and 1 base from J; bases unmatched to any gene: 2. The CDR3 extends over 15 amino acids. In DNA form, the CDR3 reads TGCGCCAGCAGCTTGGCTAGCGGGGTATCCTACGAGCAGTACTTC. Protein product: CASSLASGVSYEQYF.

CDR3: CSVTLGGTTEAFF. Written as DNA, the CDR3 is TGCAGCGTTACTTTGGGGGGAACCACTGAAGCTTTCTTT. V usage is TRBV29-1 and J usage is TRBJ1-1; tentative D call: TRBD1 (5 bases). Germline V gene sequence: CDR1 SQVTM, CDR2 ANQGSEA. V lost 5 bases to trimming and J lost 4 bases, with 14 bases between them. The CDR3 runs 13 residues.

The chain has TRBV6-2 or TRBV6-3 and TRBJ1-3; maybe TRBD1 (5 bases). This CDR3 has 17 amino acids. V was shortened by 0 bases and J by 4 bases, with 16 bases between the two germline ends. Looked up from germline, CDR1 is MNHEY and CDR2 is SVGEGT. CDR3 in DNA: TGTGCCAGCAGTTACTCGACTGTTCTAAGGGGAGGAAACACCATATATTTT. This gives the protein CASSYSTVLRGGNTIYF.

The J gene is TRBJ2-4, the V gene TRBV10-3, with TRBD1 matching over 8 bases. The CDR3 has 15 residues. Germline V gene lookup returns CDR1 ENHRY and CDR2 SYGVKD. J lost 8 bases, V lost 5 bases, and 11 bases had no gene match. DNA for the CDR3: TGTGCCATCAGTCAGGACAGGGAGCGGCAGGACATTCAGTACTTC. Its translation: CAISQDRERQDIQYF.

The V call is TRBV2, the J call TRBJ2-5; no clear D gene. Germline V gene sequence: CDR1 SNHLY, CDR2 FYNNEI. CDR3 size: 11 residues. Trimming stripped 6 bases from V and 2 bases from J, with 4 bases between. DNA of the CDR3: TGTGCCAGCAGGCTACAAGAGACCCAGTACTTC. Residues: CASRLQETQYF.

The rearrangement links TRBV7-3 to TRBJ2-7; TRBD1 aligns across 7 bases. The CDR3 extends over 15 amino acids. Trimming removed 3 bases from V and 0 bases from J; junction bases left unmatched: 5. Per the germline V gene, CDR1 is SGHTA and CDR2 is FQGTGA. As DNA, the CDR3 is TGTGCCAGCAGCTTCCGAGACAGGGACTCCTACGAGCAGTACTTC. Translated: CASSFRDRDSYEQYF.